This TCR beta chain is from a study of shared clonotypes between healthy human individuals. For this clone: The antigen remains unidentified.

Whole-study results and caveats: Only blood was sampled; tissue repertoires likely differ. Relative to memory subsets, naive subsets generally showed larger estimated richness.

The study drew its donors from healthy HIV-negative adults without recent acute infections or vaccinations. Every donor, a Caucasian adult, lived in Nashville, Tennessee. Assay: immunoSEQ multiplex PCR; the TCRdb copy retains only in-frame clones and omits some. This table has roughly 760,000 clones, approximately 79% appearing once. This TCR was recovered from a woman in her thirties in good health. Sequenced material: memory CD4+ T cells sorted from blood. Noted subset: CD45RA-negative fraction.

The CDR3 protein is CASINRAGATDTQYF. As DNA, the CDR3 is TGTGCCAGCATCAACAGGGCGGGGGCCACAGATACGCAGTATTTT. The chain employs TRBV6-6 and TRBJ2-3; a possible D gene is TRBD2 (7 bases). The CDR3 is 15 residues long. Trimming stripped 7 bases from V and 2 bases from J, with 16 bases between. Per the germline V gene, CDR1 is MNHNY and CDR2 is SVGAGI (reference sequence).